The 21 T cell receptor beta chains presented below share a single source sample, sequenced in a study of blood T cells in healthy people across ages. The authors ran a second PCR of roughly 7 to 11 cycles using a sample-barcoded 5' primer and a J-beta primer mix. TCRdb reprocessed the 5' RACE reads via MiXCR and lists one record per CDR3 protein. The sample contains some 920,000 distinct CDR3 sequences, just over 50% of which appear only once. Specimen: blood. These receptors all stem from a woman aged 55-69 years in good health.

This clonotype was picked up a small number of times. The chain joins TRBV6-2 or TRBV6-3 to TRBJ2-7; 8 bases align to TRBD2. J lost 1 base, V lost 0 bases, and 8 bases had no gene match. The CDR3 runs 17 residues. From germline, CDR1 is MNHEY and CDR2 SVGEGT. CDR3 protein: CASSYSRQLAESYEQYF. The CDR3 DNA sequence: TGTGCCAGCAGTTACTCGAGGCAACTAGCGGAATCCTACGAGCAGTACTTC.

The chain recombines TRBV6-2 or TRBV6-3 with TRBJ2-5, with TRBD2 as a possible D gene (8 bases). This CDR3 has 16 residues. With 4 bases removed from V and 2 bases from J, the gap between germline ends came to 17 bases. Germline-derived CDR1 and CDR2 are MNHEY and SVGEGT. The CDR3 bases are TGTGCCAGCAGTTGGGGACAGCGGGAGATTCAAGAGACCCAGTACTTC. Protein product: CASSWGQREIQETQYF.

The table lists this clonotype with many counts. This rearrangement joins TRBV6-2 or TRBV6-3 to TRBJ2-3, with D unclear. Looked up from germline, CDR1 is MNHEY and CDR2 is SVGEGT. The CDR3 extends over 12 amino acids. Trimming stripped 5 bases from V and 2 bases from J, with 5 bases between. In DNA, the CDR3 is TGTGCCAGCAGTGGTGACACAGATACGCAGTATTTT. The encoded protein is CASSGDTDTQYF.

The genes are TRBV4-2 and TRBJ2-1; D gene ambiguous. Between the trimmed V and J ends, which lost 4 bases and 9 bases, there was a span of 25 bases. CDR1 is LGHNA and CDR2 is YNFKEQ in the germline V gene. This CDR3 is 17 amino acids long. CDR3 amino acids: CASSPQPSREGNGEQFF. CDR3 nucleotides: TGTGCCAGCAGCCCCCAACCGTCTAGAGAAGGCAATGGTGAGCAGTTCTTC.

CDR3 sequence (DNA): TGTGCCAGCAGCTTAGTCCCGAGAATCGTCTCTGGGGCCAACGTCCTGACTTTC. This sequence encodes CASSLVPRIVSGANVLTF. The chain combines TRBV7-2 with TRBJ2-6; D uncertain. V lost 1 base, J lost 0 bases, and 13 bases lay in between. Germline V gives CDR1 SGHTA, CDR2 FQGNSA. CDR3 size: 18 residues.

The chain combines TRBV28 with TRBJ2-7, with 9 bases aligning to TRBD2. Trimming removed 5 bases from V and 2 bases from J; junction bases left unmatched: 7. The germline CDR1 and CDR2 sequences are MDHEN and SYDVKM. The CDR3 is 15 residues long. This chain's CDR3 is CASSVTGLATYEQYF. DNA of the CDR3: TGTGCCAGCAGTGTGACGGGACTAGCAACCTACGAGCAGTACTTC.

In this sample, this clonotype turned up a few times. The gene calls are TRBV20-1 and TRBJ2-7; no definite D call. The germline V gene encodes CDR1 DFQATT and CDR2 SNEGSKA (reference sequence). Trimming cost V 5 bases and J 0 bases, with 11 bases left between them. This CDR3 is 13 amino acids long. In DNA, the CDR3 is TGCAGTGCTTCCTCAGGAGACTCCTACGAGCAGTACTTC. Translation: CSASSGDSYEQYF.

J is TRBJ1-2 and V is TRBV7-2, with 10 bases fitting TRBD1. The germline CDR1 and CDR2 sequences are SGHTA and FQGNSA. This CDR3 is built from 17 residues. The V gene end was trimmed by 5 bases and the J gene end by 5 bases; junction bases not matched to a gene: 14. Written as DNA, the CDR3 is TGTGCCAGCAGCCCGGGCCAAACCGGGACAGGGGTTTATGGCTACACCTTC. Translation: CASSPGQTGTGVYGYTF. Combining the CDR3 with reference TRBV7-2 and TRBJ1-2 gives the whole variable domain GAGVSQSPSNKVTEKGKDVELRCDPISGHTALYWYRQSLGQGLEFLIYFQGNSAPDKSGLPSDRFSAERTGGSVSTLTIQRTQQEDSAVYLCASSPGQTGTGVYGYTFGSGTRLTVV.

This chain connects TRBV20-1 to TRBJ2-4, with D possibly matching TRBD1 (5 bases). The end of the DNA is better explained by TRBJ2-7, so the J call may be wrong. The length of the CDR3 is 12 residues. The germline gives CDR1 DFQATT, CDR2 SNEGSKA (reference sequence). In nucleotides, the CDR3 is TGCAATCCTTGGACGGCTACAGGCGAGCAGTACTTC. This codes for CNPWTATGEQYF.

The V and J genes are TRBV6-5 and TRBJ2-5; 11 positions agree with TRBD1. This CDR3 comprises 15 residues. Germline CDR1 MNHEY, CDR2 SVGAGI. Trimming removed 5 bases from V and 11 bases from J; junction bases left unmatched: 13. CDR3 in DNA: TGTGCCAGCAGTCCCGGGACAGGGGGGCTTAGGGAGCAGTACTTC. This encodes CASSPGTGGLREQYF.

Concerning this clonotype: Compared with germline, one end of the junction differs, possibly owing to a read error. The chain uses TRBV28 and TRBJ2-5; D possibly uses TRBD1 or TRBD2 (6 bases each). This CDR3 has 13 residues. Germline V gives CDR1 MDHEN, CDR2 SYDVKM. The CDR3 region has the DNA TGTGCCAGCAGAATCGGGGGCCTAGAGGCCCAGTACTTC. The encoded protein is CASRIGGLEAQYF.

In its sample, this clonotype was seen a few times. The chain combines TRBV6-2 or TRBV6-3 with TRBJ2-1; D perhaps matches TRBD2 (5 bases). V was cut by 3 bases and J by 10 bases, with 19 bases left in between. CDR3 length equals 15 residues. Germline V CDR1 and CDR2: MNHEY, SVGEGT. CDR3 region: CASSYLRENHREQFF. The CDR3 nucleotides are TGTGCCAGCAGTTATTTGAGGGAGAATCATAGGGAGCAGTTCTTC.

The gene calls are TRBV5-1 and TRBJ2-7; perhaps TRBD1 as D (6 bases). Germline V gene sequence: CDR1 SGHRS, CDR2 YFSETQ. The V end lost 0 bases, the J end lost 3 bases, and 13 bases lay between the germline ends. The CDR3 consists of 15 residues. The CDR3 is CASSLAQGNFYEQYF. DNA of the CDR3: TGCGCCAGCAGCTTGGCCCAGGGGAATTTCTACGAGCAGTACTTC.

This clonotype was recorded a few times. A read error is possible here, since a much larger clone lies one base away. V usage is TRBV20-1 and J usage is TRBJ2-7; TRBD2 matches at 7 bases. The ends lost 5 bases at V and 7 bases at J; junction bases unmatched: 11. The CDR3 is made up of 13 amino acids. CDR1 DFQATT and CDR2 SNEGSKA come from the germline V gene (reference sequence). The DNA for the CDR3 is TGCAGTGCTGACACTACTAGCGACAATGAGCAGTACTTC. It translates to CSADTTSDNEQYF.

J is TRBJ2-7 and V is TRBV29-1; 9 bases line up with TRBD1. Germline loops: CDR1 SQVTM, CDR2 ANQGSEA. The CDR3 loop spans 13 amino acids. Trimming cost V 6 bases and J 4 bases; bases outside gene matches: 7. The CDR3 region has the DNA TGCAGCGTAACACAGGGGGCGCGGTACGAGCAGTACTTC. The encoded protein is CSVTQGARYEQYF.

This chain uses TRBV11-2 with TRBJ2-1, with D perhaps assigned TRBD1 or TRBD2 (5 bases each). The CDR3 is 14 amino acids. CDR1 and CDR2 from the germline V gene are SGHAT and FQNNGV. Deletions cut 9 bases from V and 0 bases from J, with 12 bases between. CDR3 amino acids: CASNRDRSYNEQFF. Here the CDR3 DNA reads TGTGCCAGTAACCGGGACCGCTCCTACAATGAGCAGTTCTTC.

This clonotype was seen a handful of times. The chain carries TRBV4-1 and TRBJ2-7, with 8 bases fitting TRBD1. V shed 0 bases, J shed 2 bases, and the junction held 6 bases outside the gene matches. CDR1 and CDR2 (germline): MGHRA, YSYEKL. The CDR3 length is 16 residues. Here the CDR3 DNA reads TGCGCCAGCAGCCAAGACCGGGACAGGCGCACCTACGAGCAGTACTTC. Its protein product is CASSQDRDRRTYEQYF.

The rearrangement uses TRBV9 and TRBJ1-2; D unclear. The CDR3 has 16 residues. From germline, CDR1 is SGDLS and CDR2 YYNGEE. V lost 0 bases and J 11 bases, leaving 23 bases between the germline ends. The CDR3 sequence: CASSVESGYRKGGYTF. In DNA form, the CDR3 reads TGTGCCAGCAGCGTAGAATCCGGATACCGCAAGGGTGGTTACACCTTC.

J is TRBJ2-4 and V is TRBV29-1; 7 bases match TRBD1. Germline CDR1 and CDR2: SQVTM and ANQGSEA. CDR3 length: 14 residues. Trimming at V came to 1 base and at J to 13 bases, leaving 13 bases not matched to a gene. For the CDR3, the DNA is TGCAGCGTTGAAGGCCTGGGACAGAACGGAGAGCAGTACTTC. Translating gives CSVEGLGQNGEQYF.

This clonotype was picked up one time. V gene TRBV4-1 combines with J gene TRBJ2-7, with unresolved D. CDR1 is MGHRA, CDR2 YSYEKL, per germline. This CDR3 is 13 amino acids long. V was shortened by 2 bases and J by 7 bases, with 12 bases between the two germline ends. CDR3 nucleotide sequence: TGCGCCAGCAGCCAACCATCTCCGGATGAGCAGTACTTC. Protein product: CASSQPSPDEQYF.

V and J are TRBV20-1 and TRBJ2-4, with TRBD1 matching 8 bases. Per the germline V gene, CDR1 is DFQATT and CDR2 is SNEGSKA (reference sequence). This CDR3 has 16 residues. V lost 6 bases and J lost 6; bases outside the gene matches: 16. The CDR3, as DNA: TGCAGTGCACGACTTCTCGACAGGGGCCCAGGAAACATTCAGTACTTC. It codes for CSARLLDRGPGNIQYF.